These 22 T cell receptor beta chains originate from one sample sequenced in a study of T cells after posttransplantation cyclophosphamide. The data were produced by immunoSEQ multiplex PCR, yet TCRdb's version contains in-frame clones alone and is incomplete. The table has fewer than 12,000 clones, around nine tenths seen once. Treatment was busulfan-fludarabine conditioning, a marrow graft, and cyclophosphamide on days +3 and +4. This specimen consisted of CD4+ T cells sorted from PBMCs, obtained after allogeneic stem cell transplant with posttransplant cyclophosphamide. The source of these receptors is a male patient aged 25 to 39 who received an allogeneic stem cell transplant from a related donor, was CMV-positive, and had acute GVHD only. Some T cells may be graft donor cells.

V and J are TRBV30 and TRBJ1-2, with 8 bases aligning to TRBD1. CDR1 GTSNPN and CDR2 SVGIG come from the germline V gene (reference sequence). V lost 5 bases to trimming and J lost 2 bases; unmatched junction nucleotides: 4. This CDR3 spans 13 amino acids. CDR3 in amino acids: CAWLGQENYGYTF. The CDR3 coding sequence is TGTGCCTGGTTGGGACAGGAAAACTATGGCTACACCTTC.

V gene TRBV19 combines with J gene TRBJ2-5; TRBD2 is a possible D gene (5 bases). There are 13 residues in the CDR3. The germline V gene encodes CDR1 LNHDA and CDR2 SQIVND (reference sequence). V lost 5 bases to trimming and J lost 2 bases, with 9 bases between them. As DNA, the CDR3 is TGTGCCAGTAGTCCCGGGATACAAGAGACCCAGTACTTC. Translating gives CASSPGIQETQYF. The entire variable domain, with the rest obtained from reference TRBV19 and TRBJ2-5, is as follows: DGGITQSPKYLFRKEGQNVTLSCEQNLNHDAMYWYRQDPGQGLRLIYYSQIVNDFQKGDIAEGYSVSREKKESFPLTVTSAQKNPTAFYLCASSPGIQETQYFGPGTRLLVL.

The gene calls are TRBV19 and TRBJ1-5, with D perhaps TRBD1 (5 bases). The CDR3 consists of 16 residues. Trimming removed 3 bases from V and 3 bases from J, with 15 bases in between. Germline assignment: CDR1 LNHDA and CDR2 SQIVND (reference sequence). The CDR3 is CASSIRMTANNQPQHF. Here the CDR3 DNA reads TGTGCCAGTAGTATCCGAATGACAGCCAACAATCAGCCCCAGCATTTT.

This sequence joins TRBV4-3 and TRBJ2-2; D might be TRBD2 (6 bases). From germline, CDR1 is LGHNA and CDR2 YSLEER. CDR3 length: 15 amino acids. With 6 bases removed from V and 4 bases from J, the gap between germline ends came to 15 bases. The CDR3 region has the DNA TGCGCCAGCAGTGAGTCAGCCGGGAGCACCGGGGAGCTGTTTTTT. This codes for CASSESAGSTGELFF.

The J gene is TRBJ1-1, the V gene TRBV19; D remains unclear. Germline-derived CDR1 and CDR2 are LNHDA and SQIVND (reference sequence). Trimming cost V 1 base and J 2 bases, with 8 bases left between them. The CDR3 loop spans 14 amino acids. The CDR3 region is CASSIVVDNTEAFF. DNA of the CDR3: TGTGCCAGTAGTATAGTTGTAGATAACACTGAAGCTTTCTTT.

The chain is built from TRBV20-1 and TRBJ2-7; D is ambiguous. This CDR3 spans 11 amino acids. V lost 6 bases to trimming and J lost 3 bases, with 9 bases between them. Germline CDR1 reads DFQATT; CDR2 reads SNEGSKA (reference sequence). The CDR3, as DNA: TGCAGTGCCGGTAGAGTCTACGAGCAGTACTTC. Its translation is CSAGRVYEQYF.

The chain has TRBV5-4 and TRBJ2-7; TRBD2 matches at 7 bases. The CDR3 covers 14 residues. Germline trimming cut 0 bases from V and 3 bases from J; bases unmatched to any gene: 3. Per germline, CDR1 SGHNT and CDR2 YYREEE (reference sequence). As DNA, the CDR3 is TGTGCCAGCAGCTTGGTGGGGGGGGTCTACGAGCAGTACTTC. Translated: CASSLVGGVYEQYF.

The chain combines TRBV7-3 with TRBJ1-2; TRBD1 is a possible D gene (6 bases). The ends were cut back, 1 base at V and 6 bases at J, with 12 bases in the middle. There are 14 residues in the CDR3. The V gene's germline CDR1 is SGHTA and CDR2 FQGTGA. The CDR3 sequence is CASSLMGRGNGYTF. The CDR3 DNA reads TGTGCCAGCAGCTTAATGGGCAGGGGTAATGGCTACACCTTC.

The rearrangement uses TRBV19 and TRBJ2-2, with D possibly being TRBD2 (7 bases). CDR1 is LNHDA, CDR2 SQIVND, per germline (reference sequence). The CDR3 is made up of 15 amino acids. Trimming took 5 bases from V and 5 from J, leaving 15 bases between them. CDR3 residues: CASSVQGRGTGELFF. CDR3 bases: TGTGCCAGTAGTGTTCAGGGGCGGGGGACCGGGGAGCTGTTTTTT.

V and J are TRBV30 and TRBJ1-5; D is unresolved. The germline V and J ends were trimmed by 3 bases and 1 base, with 19 bases remaining between them. The CDR3 runs to 17 residues. CDR1 GTSNPN and CDR2 SVGIG come from the germline V gene (reference sequence). The CDR3 DNA reads as TGTGCCTGGAGAGTGGGAGGAATCAGCCAAAGCAATCAGCCCCAGCATTTT. Its protein product is CAWRVGGISQSNQPQHF.

The V call is TRBV9, the J call TRBJ2-1, with 8 bases fitting TRBD2. This CDR3 is 16 amino acids long. V lost 0 bases, J lost 3 bases, and 5 bases stayed unmatched. Germline V CDR1 and CDR2: SGDLS, YYNGEE. The CDR3 DNA follows: TGTGCCAGCAGCGTAGTCGCGGGGGGATACTACAATGAGCAGTTCTTC. Translating gives CASSVVAGGYYNEQFF.

Turning to this clone: Relative to the germline gene, one junction end is altered; a read error may explain this. CDR3 region: CSVLRDYGYTF. Written as DNA, the CDR3 is TGCAGCGTTTTGAGGGACTACGGCTACACCTTC. V and J are TRBV29-1 and TRBJ1-2; the D gene is possibly TRBD1 (5 bases). The length of the CDR3 is 11 residues. Germline CDR1 and CDR2: SQVTM and ANQGSEA.

The chain carries TRBV6-5 and TRBJ2-5, with a possible D match to TRBD1 (5 bases). V lost 7 bases and J lost 3, with 15 bases in between. The germline CDR1 and CDR2 sequences are MNHEY and SVGAGI. The CDR3 runs 14 residues. The DNA for the CDR3 is TGTGCCAGCACCCCCCGGTCAGGGAAAGAGACCCAGTACTTC. It yields the protein CASTPRSGKETQYF.

The J gene is TRBJ1-6, the V gene TRBV11-2, with 7 positions matching TRBD1. Trimming took 5 bases from V and 9 from J; bases not matched to a gene: 7. The CDR3 length is 14 residues. Germline CDR1 is SGHAT and CDR2 is FQNNGV. CDR3 sequence reads: CASSPDRLGSPLHF. CDR3 bases: TGTGCCAGCAGCCCGGACAGGCTGGGTTCACCCCTCCACTTT.

This rearrangement joins TRBV7-2 to TRBJ2-1, with 10 bases identical to TRBD1. The ends lost 2 bases at V and 7 bases at J; junction bases unmatched: 2. In germline, CDR1 is SGHTA, CDR2 FQGNSA. This CDR3 has 14 amino acids. The chain's CDR3 is CASSLTGQGNEQFF. DNA for the CDR3: TGTGCCAGCAGCTTAACGGGACAGGGGAATGAGCAGTTCTTC.

The V gene is TRBV18, the J gene TRBJ1-1; D may be TRBD1 (6 bases). The CDR3 has 16 residues. In germline, CDR1 is KGHSH, CDR2 LQKENI. V was shortened by 4 bases and J by 2 bases, with 17 bases between the two germline ends. DNA of the CDR3: TGTGCCAGCTCACGCGCAATCGGGACAACTAACACTGAAGCTTTCTTT. Its translation: CASSRAIGTTNTEAFF.

The rearrangement links TRBV4-2 to TRBJ2-5; the match to TRBD1 covers 11 bases. The junction had 2 bases not matched to a gene; V was cut back by 5 bases and J by 0 bases. The CDR3 contains 15 residues. The V gene's germline CDR1 is LGHNA and CDR2 YNFKEQ. The CDR3 here is CASSGDRGYQETQYF. CDR3 DNA sequence: TGTGCCAGCAGCGGGGACAGGGGGTACCAAGAGACCCAGTACTTC.

V usage is TRBV28 and J usage is TRBJ2-7, with 9 bases matching TRBD1. The trim removed 4 bases at V and 3 bases at J, leaving 4 bases unmatched. The CDR3 contains 14 residues. Germline CDR1 is MDHEN and CDR2 is SYDVKM. This CDR3 is CASSSQGASYEQYF. The CDR3 region has the DNA TGTGCCAGCAGTTCACAGGGGGCTAGCTACGAGCAGTACTTC.

This chain joins TRBV15 and TRBJ1-1, with 9 bases identical to TRBD1. The CDR3 extends over 16 amino acids. V shed 6 bases, J shed 2 bases, and the junction held 10 bases outside the gene matches. Germline-derived CDR1 and CDR2 are LNHNV and YYDKDF (reference sequence). In DNA form, the CDR3 reads TGTGCCACCAGTCGGAGGACAGGGGTTGCCAACACTGAAGCTTTCTTT. It translates to CATSRRTGVANTEAFF.

The chain recombines TRBV20-1 with TRBJ2-7, with no clear D. Between the trimmed V and J ends, which lost 3 bases and 2 bases, there was a span of 5 bases. CDR3 length equals 11 residues. CDR1 is DFQATT, CDR2 SNEGSKA, per germline (reference sequence). The CDR3 protein is CSASTAYEQYF. The CDR3 region has the DNA TGCAGTGCTAGTACGGCCTACGAGCAGTACTTC.

This sequence joins TRBV4-1 and TRBJ1-4, with a possible D match to TRBD1 (6 bases). V lost 4 bases and J lost 0, with 18 bases in between. Looked up from germline, CDR1 is MGHRA and CDR2 is YSYEKL. The CDR3 consists of 18 residues. CDR3 loop: CASSRTPGGPATNEKLFF. CDR3 sequence (DNA): TGCGCCAGCAGCCGGACCCCCGGGGGGCCCGCAACTAATGAAAAACTGTTTTTT.

The chain recombines TRBV7-2 with TRBJ2-2; no clear D gene. The germline V gene has CDR1 SGHTA and CDR2 FQGNSA. V lost 5 bases and J lost 4, with 11 bases in between. The CDR3 totals 14 residues. CDR3 residues: CASSARQGTGELFF. DNA of the CDR3: TGTGCCAGCAGCGCCCGACAAGGCACCGGGGAGCTGTTTTTT.